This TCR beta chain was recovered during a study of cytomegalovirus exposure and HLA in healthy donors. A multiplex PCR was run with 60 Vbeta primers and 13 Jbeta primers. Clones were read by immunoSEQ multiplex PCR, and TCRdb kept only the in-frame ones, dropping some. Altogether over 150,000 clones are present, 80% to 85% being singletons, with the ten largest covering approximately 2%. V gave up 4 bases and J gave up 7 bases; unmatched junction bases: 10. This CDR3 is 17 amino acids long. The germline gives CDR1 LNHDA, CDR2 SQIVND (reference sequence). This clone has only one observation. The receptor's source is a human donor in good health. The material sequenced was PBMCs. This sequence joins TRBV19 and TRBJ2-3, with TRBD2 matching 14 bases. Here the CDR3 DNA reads TGTGCCAGTAGTAGTGACAGACTAGCGGGGGGGCTTAATACGCAGTATTTT. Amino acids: CASSSDRLAGGLNTQYF.